This T cell receptor beta chain stems from a study of T cell changes during pregnancy in multiple sclerosis. Sequencing was performed with immunoSEQ multiplex PCR; in TCRdb, only in-frame clones are kept and a portion is missing. The table lists about 41,000 clones, 89% of them singletons. The receptor's source is a female donor with multiple sclerosis, enrolled in a pregnancy study. The sequencing used CD4+ T cells from peripheral blood mononuclear cells, collected in the first trimester of pregnancy.

As DNA, the CDR3 is TGTGCCAGCAGCTTAACGTCCCCAGGGTCTGGAAACACCATATATTTT. Amino acids: CASSLTSPGSGNTIYF. The J gene is TRBJ1-3, the V gene TRBV7-9; tentative D call: TRBD1 (5 bases). The CDR3 has 16 residues. CDR1 and CDR2 (germline): SEHNR, FQNEAQ (reference sequence). The V gene lost 2 bases and the J gene lost 1 base, with 12 bases spanning the gap. Using reference TRBV7-9 and TRBJ1-3 for the parts outside the CDR3, the full variable domain is DTGVSQNPRHKITKRGQNVTFRCDPISEHNRLYWYRQTLGQGPEFLTYFQNEAQLEKSRLLSDRFSAERPKGSFSTLEIQRTEQGDSAMYLCASSLTSPGSGNTIYFGEGSWLTVV.